This TCR beta chain was identified during a study of T cell clonality in common variable immunodeficiency. Measured with immunoSEQ multiplex PCR; TCRdb has only the in-frame clones, and not every one. The specimen has approximately 35,000 clones, none found just once. V dropped 0 bases and J dropped 6; count of bases not matched to a gene: 5. The V gene's germline CDR1 is SGDLS and CDR2 YYNGEE. This CDR3 spans 15 amino acids. Points from the study as a whole: Authors noted CVID clonality's cause needs subpopulation repertoire sequencing. CVID subjects had higher TCRbeta clonality than healthy controls, most marked in about a third. Fewer deletions and N-nucleotide insertions were reportedly seen in common variable immunodeficiency TCR beta sequences.

CVID subjects had received replacement immunoglobulin for at least one year. Within the sample, this clone is medium-sized. Its specificity is unknown. Read coverage stops 3 residues before the CDR3 terminus; the germline J gene supplies the remainder. This chain links TRBV9 with TRBJ2-1; 8 bases match TRBD2. Sequencing was performed on peripheral blood mononuclear cells. The source is a human donor with common variable immunodeficiency. The CDR3 spells CASSVGGRSTNEQFF. The part of the CDR3 DNA that was read is TGTGCCAGCAGCGTAGGCGGGAGGAGTACCAATGAG.